These 26 T cell receptor beta chains were sequenced from one sample in a study of cytomegalovirus exposure and HLA in healthy donors. Produced via immunoSEQ multiplex PCR; TCRdb's table is partial and in-frame only. The sample records some 140,000 clones, about 83% being singletons. Sequencing was performed on PBMCs. The receptors originated from a woman aged 30 to 39 in good health and CMV-seronegative.

This clone was seen only a few times. The chain links TRBV7-2 to TRBJ1-5; D possibly corresponds to TRBD1 (6 bases). This CDR3 comprises 15 residues. V was cut by 2 bases and J by 0 bases, with 8 bases left in between. The germline V gene encodes CDR1 SGHTA and CDR2 FQGNSA. The CDR3 reads CASSLSGDSNQPQHF. CDR3 coding DNA: TGTGCCAGCAGCTTATCAGGGGATAGCAATCAGCCCCAGCATTTT.

The chain recombines TRBV18 with TRBJ2-7, with a weak D call TRBD2 (6 bases). V was pared by 3 bases and J by 0 bases, with 18 bases between. There are 17 residues in the CDR3. Per the germline V gene, CDR1 is KGHSH and CDR2 is LQKENI. The CDR3 protein is CASSPGGVLPSSYEQYF. DNA of the CDR3: TGTGCCAGCTCACCGGGCGGGGTCTTACCGAGCTCCTACGAGCAGTACTTC.

The CDR3 bases are TGTGCCAGCGTATACCGACAGGGAGTCTACGAGCAGTACTTC. This codes for CASVYRQGVYEQYF. The rearrangement links TRBV2 to TRBJ2-7, with 7 nucleotides matching TRBD1. V lost 8 bases, J lost 3 bases, and 10 bases stayed unmatched. Germline loops: CDR1 SNHLY, CDR2 FYNNEI. The CDR3 extends over 14 amino acids.

This chain links TRBV4-1 with TRBJ2-4, with 14 bases fitting TRBD2. Trimming at V came to 0 bases and at J to 3 bases, leaving 4 bases not matched to a gene. The CDR3 is 18 amino acids. Germline CDR1 and CDR2: MGHRA and YSYEKL. CDR3 loop: CASSQDRGLAGGKNIQYF. As DNA, the CDR3 is TGCGCCAGCAGCCAAGACCGAGGACTAGCGGGGGGCAAAAACATTCAGTACTTC.

The chain employs TRBV6-1 and TRBJ2-1, with a weak D call TRBD2 (5 bases). V was clipped by 5 bases and J by 3 bases, with 11 bases between them. Germline V gene data show CDR1 as MNHNS and CDR2 as SASEGT. The CDR3 loop spans 14 amino acids. The CDR3 reads CASSLRGSYNEQFF. CDR3 coding DNA: TGTGCCAGCAGTCTCCGAGGGAGCTACAATGAGCAGTTCTTC.

This chain connects TRBV7-3 to TRBJ2-7; perhaps TRBD2 as D (5 bases). CDR3 size: 15 residues. Trimming left V 5 bases short and J 2 bases short, with 16 bases between. Germline lookup yields CDR1 SGHTA and CDR2 FQGTGA. The CDR3 DNA follows: TGTGCCAGCAGCCTCGGCGCCGGGGTAACCTACGAGCAGTACTTC. This translates into CASSLGAGVTYEQYF.

This clone has a handful of counts. This chain connects TRBV2 to TRBJ2-5; TRBD1 matches at 9 bases. The germline V gene encodes CDR1 SNHLY and CDR2 FYNNEI. The CDR3 consists of 14 residues. The trim removed 5 bases at V and 3 bases at J, leaving 4 bases unmatched. The CDR3 DNA reads TGTGCCAGCAGTCTAGACAGGGGGGAAGAGACCCAGTACTTC. It translates to CASSLDRGEETQYF. Complete variable domain (other parts from reference TRBV2 and TRBJ2-5): EPEVTQTPSHQVTQMGQEVILRCVPISNHLYFYWYRQILGQKVEFLVSFYNNEISEKSEIFDDQFSVERPDGSNFTLKIRSTKLEDSAMYFCASSLDRGEETQYFGPGTRLLVL.

This CDR3 reads CASSDTPQGKAFF. DNA for the CDR3: TGTGCCAGCAGTGACACCCCCCAGGGAAAAGCTTTCTTT. This chain links TRBV6-4 with TRBJ1-1; TRBD1 might be the D (5 bases). Germline lookup yields CDR1 MRHNA and CDR2 SNTAGT. The V gene lost 2 bases and the J gene lost 9 bases, with 13 bases spanning the gap. CDR3 size: 13 residues.

The V call is TRBV5-1, the J call TRBJ1-1; 7 positions agree with TRBD1. The V and J ends lost 2 bases and 4 bases, in that order; junction bases with no gene match: 5. The CDR3 extends over 14 amino acids. Looked up from germline, CDR1 is SGHRS and CDR2 is YFSETQ. The CDR3 loop is CASSFRQGATEAFF. The CDR3 DNA reads as TGCGCCAGCAGCTTTAGACAGGGCGCCACTGAAGCTTTCTTT.

The table lists this clone with a few counts. The chain employs TRBV5-6 and TRBJ1-4; tentatively, D is TRBD1 (6 bases). The CDR3 totals 14 residues. Trimming stripped 1 base from V and 8 bases from J, with 12 bases between. Germline assignment: CDR1 SGHDT and CDR2 YYEEEE. CDR3 nucleotides: TGTGCCAGCAGCTTGCAGGGGCTGATGGAAAAACTGTTTTTT. Its protein product is CASSLQGLMEKLFF.

The chain recombines TRBV19 with TRBJ2-7, with D unclear. The V end lost 0 bases, the J end lost 0 bases, and 3 bases lay between the germline ends. The length of the CDR3 is 13 residues. Germline V gene data show CDR1 as LNHDA and CDR2 as SQIVND (reference sequence). This CDR3 is CASSIDNSYEQYF. The DNA of the CDR3 is TGTGCCAGTAGTATAGACAACTCCTACGAGCAGTACTTC. The full variable domain, rest sourced from reference TRBV19 and TRBJ2-7, is DGGITQSPKYLFRKEGQNVTLSCEQNLNHDAMYWYRQDPGQGLRLIYYSQIVNDFQKGDIAEGYSVSREKKESFPLTVTSAQKNPTAFYLCASSIDNSYEQYFGPGTRLTVT.

The genes are TRBV5-1 and TRBJ2-5; possibly TRBD2 for D (6 bases). Trimming left V 2 bases short and J 1 base short, with 6 bases between. The CDR3 spans 13 residues. Germline assignment: CDR1 SGHRS and CDR2 YFSETQ. CDR3 sequence (DNA): TGCGCCAGCAGCTTCGGGGGCCAAGAGACCCAGTACTTC. It translates to CASSFGGQETQYF.

This clone was counted a few times. This chain uses TRBV27 with TRBJ1-2; possible D gene TRBD1, 5 bases. Trimming cost V 6 bases and J 5 bases, with 10 bases left between them. CDR1 and CDR2 from the germline V gene are MNHEY and SMNVEV (reference sequence). CDR3 length: 12 residues. Here the CDR3 reads CASRGGWYGYTF. CDR3 sequence (DNA): TGTGCCAGCAGGGGGGGATGGTATGGCTACACCTTC.

The CDR3 DNA follows: TGCGCCAGCAGCCAAGGGAGGGGACAGCGGAACACTGAAGCTTTCTTT. Protein sequence: CASSQGRGQRNTEAFF. This chain uses TRBV4-1 with TRBJ1-1, with 7 bases fitting TRBD1. The CDR3 consists of 16 residues. Germline CDR1 is MGHRA and CDR2 is YSYEKL. J was trimmed by 1 base and V by 1 base; bases with no gene match: 6.

The chain carries TRBV2 and TRBJ2-1; 7 bases align to TRBD1. Trimming removed 6 bases from V and 1 base from J; junction bases left unmatched: 12. From germline, CDR1 is SNHLY and CDR2 FYNNEI. This CDR3 comprises 17 residues. CDR3 sequence reads: CASSAQTGATSYNEQFF. The CDR3 DNA follows: TGTGCCAGCAGCGCCCAAACAGGGGCGACGTCCTACAATGAGCAGTTCTTC.

This chain uses TRBV6-6 with TRBJ1-6; D might be TRBD1 (5 bases). The length of the CDR3 is 15 residues. The V gene's germline CDR1 is MNHNY and CDR2 SVGAGI (reference sequence). The V gene lost 5 bases and the J gene lost 4 bases, with 12 bases spanning the gap. The CDR3 DNA sequence: TGTGCCAGCAGTCGACAGACGAATTATAATTCACCCCTCCACTTT. Translating it yields CASSRQTNYNSPLHF.

The chain joins TRBV6-1 to TRBJ1-5, with D maybe TRBD1 (5 bases). V lost 4 bases to trimming and J lost 1 base, with 11 bases between them. Germline V CDR1 and CDR2: MNHNS, SASEGT. CDR3 length equals 15 residues. CDR3 nucleotide sequence: TGTGCCAGCAGTGCAGGGAGGCGAAGCAATCAGCCCCAGCATTTT. Translating gives CASSAGRRSNQPQHF.

The V and J genes are TRBV10-1 and TRBJ1-6; no firm D call. Deletions cut 0 bases from V and 7 bases from J, with 7 bases between. The CDR3 length is 14 residues. CDR1 WNHNN and CDR2 SYGVQD come from the germline V gene (reference sequence). Here the CDR3 DNA reads TGCGCCAGCAGTGAGTCCTACGGGAATTCACCCCTCCACTTT. This translates into CASSESYGNSPLHF.

The chain joins TRBV9 to TRBJ2-5; 9 bases fit TRBD2. The ends lost 4 bases at V and 2 bases at J; junction bases unmatched: 3. Per germline, CDR1 SGDLS and CDR2 YYNGEE. The CDR3 is 14 residues long. Here the CDR3 reads CASSLTSGQETQYF. The CDR3 DNA follows: TGTGCCAGCAGCCTTACTAGCGGGCAAGAGACCCAGTACTTC.

The chain has TRBV5-6 and TRBJ1-1, with D maybe TRBD1 (5 bases). The CDR3 sequence is 12 residues long. The germline V gene has CDR1 SGHDT and CDR2 YYEEEE. Trimming left V 3 bases short and J 14 bases short, with 17 bases between. The CDR3: CASSYRQWYTFF. In DNA form, the CDR3 reads TGTGCCAGCAGCTACAGACAGTGGTATACGTTCTTT. Variable domain in full (rest from reference TRBV5-6 and TRBJ1-1): DAGVTQSPTHLIKTRGQQVTLRCSPKSGHDTVSWYQQALGQGPQFIFQYYEEEERQRGNFPDRFSGHQFPNYSSELNVNALLLGDSALYLCASSYRQWYTFFGQGTRLTVV.

As regards this clone: Other DNA sequences of this sample code for an identical CDR3. V and J are TRBV11-2 and TRBJ2-4, with 7 bases lining up with TRBD2. V shed 5 bases, J shed 1 base, and the junction held 2 bases outside the gene matches. Looked up from germline, CDR1 is SGHAT and CDR2 is FQNNGV. The CDR3 consists of 14 residues. CDR3 amino acids: CASSLSGAKNIQYF. The DNA of the CDR3 is TGTGCCAGCAGCCTTAGCGGGGCCAAAAACATTCAGTACTTC.

CDR3 coding DNA: TGTGCCAGCAGGACTGAGGGGGGGACTGAAGCTTTCTTT. Translated, it gives CASRTEGGTEAFF. The chain links TRBV2 to TRBJ1-1; D is possibly TRBD1 (6 bases). The CDR3 runs 13 residues. V dropped 6 bases and J dropped 5 bases, with 13 bases sitting between them. The germline CDR1 and CDR2 sequences are SNHLY and FYNNEI.

The V call is TRBV19, the J call TRBJ1-6, with 10 positions matching TRBD1. The CDR3 consists of 15 residues. The V gene end was trimmed by 3 bases and the J gene end by 8 bases; junction bases not matched to a gene: 4. Per the germline V gene, CDR1 is LNHDA and CDR2 is SQIVND (reference sequence). The CDR3 DNA sequence: TGTGCCAGTAGTATGCGGGACAGGGGAGATTCACCCCTCCACTTT. Translated, it gives CASSMRDRGDSPLHF.

This rearrangement joins TRBV4-2 to TRBJ2-3; 13 bases line up with TRBD2. The CDR3 covers 20 residues. The V gene's germline CDR1 is LGHNA and CDR2 YNFKEQ. Trimming at V came to 0 bases and at J to 2 bases, leaving 11 bases not matched to a gene. CDR3: CASSQEGTSGDPLHTDTQYF. CDR3 in DNA: TGTGCCAGCAGCCAAGAGGGGACTAGCGGGGATCCCCTCCACACAGATACGCAGTATTTT.

V gene TRBV27 combines with J gene TRBJ1-1; 9 nucleotides align to TRBD1. The junction had 6 bases not matched to a gene; V was cut back by 4 bases and J by 3 bases. Germline V gene data show CDR1 as MNHEY and CDR2 as SMNVEV (reference sequence). CDR3 length equals 15 residues. The CDR3 loop is CASSSFGTGYTEAFF. CDR3 DNA sequence: TGTGCCAGCAGTTCGTTCGGGACAGGGTACACTGAAGCTTTCTTT.

V and J are TRBV10-3 and TRBJ2-7; 8 bases match TRBD1. V lost 11 bases, J lost 6 bases, and 6 bases stayed unmatched. Germline V lookup: CDR1 ENHRY, CDR2 SYGVKD. This CDR3 contains 11 residues. The CDR3, as DNA: TGTGCCCTCGGACAGGGTGCCGAGCAGTACTTC. This gives the protein CALGQGAEQYF.